The clone carrying this T cell receptor beta chain occurred many times. The entry originates in a study of T cells in Graves' hyperthyroidism and ophthalmopathy. Researchers took RNA transcripts and amplified the TCR beta CDR3 regions from them. The TCR CDR3 first-round RT-PCR relied on the HTBI primer set. From the multiplex PCR reads, TCRdb called clonotypes with MiXCR, one entry per CDR3 protein. This table has approximately 590,000 distinct CDR3 sequences, 35% to 55% appearing once. Germline CDR1 SGHTA, CDR2 FQGNSA. V lost 3 bases, J lost 0 bases, and 11 bases lay in between. The CDR3 is made up of 15 amino acids.

This receptor was obtained from a young woman with Graves' hyperthyroidism. Material for sequencing was peripheral blood or thyroid tissue (not recorded which). This chain uses TRBV7-2 with TRBJ2-5; D is tentatively TRBD1 or TRBD2 (6 bases each). The CDR3, as DNA: TGTGCCAGCAGCTTCGGCGGGACATACCAAGAGACCCAGTACTTC. This codes for CASSFGGTYQETQYF. The variable domain in full, with the rest retrieved from reference TRBV7-2 and TRBJ2-5, is GAGVSQSPSNKVTEKGKDVELRCDPISGHTALYWYRQSLGQGLEFLIYFQGNSAPDKSGLPSDRFSAERTGGSVSTLTIQRTQQEDSAVYLCASSFGGTYQETQYFGPGTRLLVL.